Listed below are T cell receptor beta chains from one sample, sequenced in a study of blood T cell repertoires in COVID-19. TCRdb's copy holds only in-frame clones and misses some; the assay was immunoSEQ multiplex PCR. The profile shows fewer than 500,000 clones, about nine tenths of them singletons. The source material was PBMCs or T cells enriched from blood (not recorded which). These receptors came from a woman in her late teens or twenties who had recovered from COVID-19. The CDR3 runs from the conserved cysteine through the conserved F or W. The order of the fields is CDR3 protein, clone size, D gene, J gene, V gene. D genes are given only for firm matches. For some rows the clone size is stated as once, few or many, or as a class when expanded; others skip it.

cdr3_aa: CASSKRRQGLNTGELFF; clone_size: .; d_call: TRBD1; j_call: TRBJ2-2; v_call: TRBV13
cdr3_aa: CSTGGGSSYNEQFF; clone_size: once; d_call: .; j_call: TRBJ2-1; v_call: TRBV29-1
cdr3_aa: CASSGKGGQPQHF; clone_size: .; d_call: .; j_call: TRBJ1-5; v_call: TRBV28
cdr3_aa: CASSRGGDFSNQPQHF; clone_size: .; d_call: .; j_call: TRBJ1-5; v_call: TRBV27
cdr3_aa: CASPKQGHDTEAFF; clone_size: once; d_call: .; j_call: TRBJ1-1; v_call: TRBV30
cdr3_aa: CASQRLYSNQPQHF; clone_size: .; d_call: .; j_call: TRBJ1-5; v_call: TRBV2
cdr3_aa: CASSQIQNTGELFF; clone_size: .; d_call: .; j_call: TRBJ2-2; v_call: TRBV4-1
cdr3_aa: CASSLRTGGDEQYF; clone_size: few; d_call: TRBD1; j_call: TRBJ2-7; v_call: TRBV11-3
cdr3_aa: CASSVQGNQPQHF; clone_size: .; d_call: .; j_call: TRBJ1-5; v_call: TRBV18
cdr3_aa: CASSLAGVYGYTF; clone_size: .; d_call: .; j_call: TRBJ1-2; v_call: TRBV5-5
cdr3_aa: CASTHRTSGFYNEQFF; clone_size: .; d_call: TRBD2; j_call: TRBJ2-1; v_call: TRBV19
cdr3_aa: CASSYPRVNYGYTF; clone_size: few; d_call: .; j_call: TRBJ1-2; v_call: TRBV28
cdr3_aa: CASSPGQGVHGYTF; clone_size: .; d_call: TRBD1; j_call: TRBJ1-2; v_call: TRBV5-1
cdr3_aa: CATSDSSGGPQDTQYF; clone_size: .; d_call: TRBD2; j_call: TRBJ2-3; v_call: TRBV24-1
cdr3_aa: CASSPPISGANVLTF; clone_size: once; d_call: .; j_call: TRBJ2-6; v_call: TRBV7-9
cdr3_aa: CAWSTQGANYGYTF; clone_size: .; d_call: TRBD1; j_call: TRBJ1-2; v_call: TRBV30
cdr3_aa: CASSAKRGYSYEQYF; clone_size: .; d_call: TRBD2; j_call: TRBJ2-7; v_call: TRBV2
cdr3_aa: CASSLGRTGSSETQYF; clone_size: .; d_call: TRBD1; j_call: TRBJ2-5; v_call: TRBV13
cdr3_aa: CASWDRSFGYTF; clone_size: once; d_call: TRBD1; j_call: TRBJ1-2; v_call: TRBV12-3/TRBV12-4
cdr3_aa: CASSARDRVGGYTF; clone_size: .; d_call: TRBD1; j_call: TRBJ1-2; v_call: TRBV25-1
cdr3_aa: CASSRGAEAFF; clone_size: .; d_call: .; j_call: TRBJ1-1; v_call: TRBV5-1
cdr3_aa: CASSEWYRGGTEAFF; clone_size: .; d_call: .; j_call: TRBJ1-1; v_call: TRBV6-1
cdr3_aa: CAISDLRGEKLFF; clone_size: .; d_call: .; j_call: TRBJ1-4; v_call: TRBV10-3
cdr3_aa: CAWSARDSLFTEAFF; clone_size: .; d_call: TRBD1; j_call: TRBJ1-1; v_call: TRBV30
cdr3_aa: CASSSRTGRLLFSGNTIYF; clone_size: once; d_call: TRBD1; j_call: TRBJ1-3; v_call: TRBV19
cdr3_aa: CASSWGQADTQYF; clone_size: .; d_call: TRBD1; j_call: TRBJ2-3; v_call: TRBV6-2/TRBV6-3
cdr3_aa: CASFGPRTVPELSTDTQYF; clone_size: .; d_call: .; j_call: TRBJ2-3; v_call: TRBV7-9
cdr3_aa: CASSSDRGGSPLHF; clone_size: .; d_call: TRBD1; j_call: TRBJ1-6; v_call: TRBV6-5
cdr3_aa: CASTKMGTGLASNEQFF; clone_size: .; d_call: TRBD2; j_call: TRBJ2-1; v_call: TRBV5-1
cdr3_aa: CAWSSGLGYTF; clone_size: .; d_call: .; j_call: TRBJ1-2; v_call: TRBV30
cdr3_aa: CASSVRDMRNSPLHF; clone_size: once; d_call: .; j_call: TRBJ1-6; v_call: TRBV3-1/TRBV3-2
cdr3_aa: CASSLGGAHTGELFF; clone_size: .; d_call: .; j_call: TRBJ2-2; v_call: TRBV28
cdr3_aa: CASSLGGSFYGYTF; clone_size: .; d_call: TRBD1; j_call: TRBJ1-2; v_call: TRBV28
cdr3_aa: CASSPTGSPLHF; clone_size: .; d_call: .; j_call: TRBJ1-6; v_call: TRBV5-8
cdr3_aa: CASSLGRGQFF; clone_size: .; d_call: .; j_call: TRBJ2-1; v_call: TRBV12-3/TRBV12-4
cdr3_aa: CASSVDGDYEQYF; clone_size: .; d_call: .; j_call: TRBJ2-7; v_call: TRBV6-6
cdr3_aa: CASSLAGVEQPQHF; clone_size: .; d_call: .; j_call: TRBJ1-5; v_call: TRBV5-8
cdr3_aa: CASSPPAGGEDSPLHF; clone_size: once; d_call: TRBD1; j_call: TRBJ1-6; v_call: TRBV28
cdr3_aa: CASSLGQGSYGYTF; clone_size: .; d_call: TRBD1; j_call: TRBJ1-2; v_call: TRBV28
cdr3_aa: CAISDGATGYNEQFF; clone_size: .; d_call: .; j_call: TRBJ2-1; v_call: TRBV10-3
cdr3_aa: CASSLVAGRGTENIQYF; clone_size: .; d_call: TRBD2; j_call: TRBJ2-4; v_call: TRBV5-1
cdr3_aa: CASSTGTDGLVEESGNTIYF; clone_size: once; d_call: TRBD1; j_call: TRBJ1-3; v_call: TRBV18
cdr3_aa: CAVRKARGGRETQYF; clone_size: .; d_call: TRBD2; j_call: TRBJ2-5; v_call: TRBV28
cdr3_aa: CAISESAQLGETQYF; clone_size: .; d_call: .; j_call: TRBJ2-5; v_call: TRBV10-3
cdr3_aa: CASSDALGNTGELFF; clone_size: .; d_call: .; j_call: TRBJ2-2; v_call: TRBV2
cdr3_aa: CAIGADSNQPQHF; clone_size: .; d_call: .; j_call: TRBJ1-5; v_call: TRBV10-3
cdr3_aa: CASSVASGTTAFF; clone_size: .; d_call: .; j_call: TRBJ1-1; v_call: TRBV9
cdr3_aa: CASSQDHGGEQYF; clone_size: .; d_call: .; j_call: TRBJ2-7; v_call: TRBV3-1/TRBV3-2
cdr3_aa: CASSGTVVNEKLFF; clone_size: .; d_call: .; j_call: TRBJ1-4; v_call: TRBV2